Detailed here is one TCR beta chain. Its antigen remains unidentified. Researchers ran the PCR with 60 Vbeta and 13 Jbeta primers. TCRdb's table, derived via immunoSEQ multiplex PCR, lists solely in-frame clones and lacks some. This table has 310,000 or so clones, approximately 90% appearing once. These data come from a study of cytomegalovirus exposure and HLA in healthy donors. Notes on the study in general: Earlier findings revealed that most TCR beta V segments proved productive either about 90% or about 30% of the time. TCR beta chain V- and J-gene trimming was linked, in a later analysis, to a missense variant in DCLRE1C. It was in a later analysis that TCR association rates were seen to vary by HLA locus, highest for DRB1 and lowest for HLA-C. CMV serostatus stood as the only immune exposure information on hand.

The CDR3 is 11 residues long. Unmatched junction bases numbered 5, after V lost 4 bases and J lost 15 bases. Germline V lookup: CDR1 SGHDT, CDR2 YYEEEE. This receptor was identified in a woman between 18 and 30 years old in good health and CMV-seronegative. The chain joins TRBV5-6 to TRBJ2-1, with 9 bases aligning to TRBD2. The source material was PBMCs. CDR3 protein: CASSAGGRTFF. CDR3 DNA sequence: TGTGCCAGCAGCGCGGGGGGGCGAACGTTCTTC.